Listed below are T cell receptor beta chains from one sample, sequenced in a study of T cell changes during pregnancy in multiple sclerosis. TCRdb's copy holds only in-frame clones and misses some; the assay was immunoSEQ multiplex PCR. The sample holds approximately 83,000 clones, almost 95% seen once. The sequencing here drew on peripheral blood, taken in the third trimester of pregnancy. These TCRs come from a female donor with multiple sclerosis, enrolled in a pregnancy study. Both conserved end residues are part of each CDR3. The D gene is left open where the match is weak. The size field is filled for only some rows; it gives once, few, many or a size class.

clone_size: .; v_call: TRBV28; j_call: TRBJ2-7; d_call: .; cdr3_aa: CASSGGGTHYEQYF; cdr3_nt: TGTGCCAGCAGTGGAGGAGGTACCCACTACGAGCAGTACTTC
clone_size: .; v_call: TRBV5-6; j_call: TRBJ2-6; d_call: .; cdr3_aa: CASSLAPGANVLTF; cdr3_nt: TGTGCCAGCAGCTTGGCTCCTGGGGCCAACGTCCTGACTTTC
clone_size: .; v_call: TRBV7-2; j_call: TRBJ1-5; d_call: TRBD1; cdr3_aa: CASSRDRGQVNQPQHF; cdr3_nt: TGTGCCAGCAGCCGGGACAGGGGGCAGGTCAATCAGCCCCAGCATTTT
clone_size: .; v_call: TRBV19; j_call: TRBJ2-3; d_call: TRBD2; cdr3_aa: CASSILAGVTDTQYF; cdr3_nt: TGTGCCAGTAGTATACTAGCGGGAGTCACAGATACGCAGTATTTT
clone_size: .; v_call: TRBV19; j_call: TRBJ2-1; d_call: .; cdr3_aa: CASTPGAIGYNEQFF; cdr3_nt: TGTGCCAGTACCCCAGGGGCCATAGGCTACAATGAGCAGTTCTTC
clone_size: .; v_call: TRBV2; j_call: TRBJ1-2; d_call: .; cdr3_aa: CASMLTRNYGYTF; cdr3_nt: TGTGCCAGCATGTTGACACGGAACTATGGCTACACCTTC
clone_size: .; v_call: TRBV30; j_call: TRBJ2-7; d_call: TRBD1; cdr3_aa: CAWKPGGPYEQYF; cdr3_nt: TGTGCCTGGAAGCCAGGGGGCCCCTACGAGCAGTACTTC
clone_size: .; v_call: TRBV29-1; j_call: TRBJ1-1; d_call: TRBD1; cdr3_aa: CSFRQGRTEAFF; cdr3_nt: TGCAGCTTTAGACAGGGAAGGACTGAAGCTTTCTTT
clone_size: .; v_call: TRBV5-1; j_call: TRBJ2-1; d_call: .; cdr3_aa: CASSSQPTGTTYNEQFF; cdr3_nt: TGCGCCAGCAGCTCACAACCTACAGGGACAACCTACAATGAGCAGTTCTTC
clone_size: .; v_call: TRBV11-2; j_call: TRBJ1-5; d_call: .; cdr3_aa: CASSQDGGGNQPQHF; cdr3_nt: TGTGCCAGCAGCCAAGACGGGGGAGGCAATCAGCCCCAGCATTTT
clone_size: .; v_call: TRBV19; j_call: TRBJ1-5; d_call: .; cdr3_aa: CASSITGLGLGGNQPQHF; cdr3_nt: TGTGCCAGTAGTATCACGGGACTGGGGCTGGGTGGCAATCAGCCCCAGCATTTT
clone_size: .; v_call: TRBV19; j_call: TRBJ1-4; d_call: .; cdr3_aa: CASSARRSPNEKLFF; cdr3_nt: TGTGCCAGTAGTGCCCGTCGGAGCCCCAATGAAAAACTGTTTTTT
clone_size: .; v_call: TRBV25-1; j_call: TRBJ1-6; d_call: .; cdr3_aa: CASSETGNSPLHF; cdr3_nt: TGTGCCAGCAGTGAAACAGGGAATTCACCCCTCCACTTT
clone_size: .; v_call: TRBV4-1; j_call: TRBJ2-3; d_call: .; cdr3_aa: CASSQGGGNTDTQYF; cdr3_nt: TGCGCCAGCAGCCAAGGTGGCGGGAACACAGATACGCAGTATTTT
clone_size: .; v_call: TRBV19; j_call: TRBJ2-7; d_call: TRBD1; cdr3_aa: CASNQGQGTYEQYF; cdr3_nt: TGTGCCAGTAACCAGGGACAGGGTACCTACGAGCAGTACTTC
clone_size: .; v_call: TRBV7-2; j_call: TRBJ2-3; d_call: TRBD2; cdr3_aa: CASSLELVGTSGTQYF; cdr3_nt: TGTGCCAGCAGCTTAGAATTAGTAGGGACTAGCGGGACGCAGTATTTT
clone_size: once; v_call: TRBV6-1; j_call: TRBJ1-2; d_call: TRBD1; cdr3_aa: CASIRTGGPWHGYTF; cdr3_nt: TGTGCCAGCATTAGAACAGGGGGCCCGTGGCATGGCTACACCTTC
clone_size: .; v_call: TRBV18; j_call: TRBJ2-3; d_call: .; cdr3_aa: CASSPLPRGGRTDTQYF; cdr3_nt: TGTGCCAGCTCACCACTCCCCAGGGGAGGGAGAACAGATACGCAGTATTTT
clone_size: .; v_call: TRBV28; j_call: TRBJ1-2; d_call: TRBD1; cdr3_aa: CASSQTGNYGYTF; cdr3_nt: TGTGCCAGCAGCCAGACAGGGAACTATGGCTACACCTTC
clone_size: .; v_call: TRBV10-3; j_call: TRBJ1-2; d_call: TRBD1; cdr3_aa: CAISVTTGTAYGYTF; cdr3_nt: TGTGCCATCAGCGTCACCACCGGGACAGCGTATGGCTACACCTTC
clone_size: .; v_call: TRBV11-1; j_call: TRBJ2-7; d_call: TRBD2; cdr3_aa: CASSLRGLAGYEQYF; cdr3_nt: TGTGCCAGCAGCTTACGGGGACTAGCGGGCTACGAGCAGTACTTC
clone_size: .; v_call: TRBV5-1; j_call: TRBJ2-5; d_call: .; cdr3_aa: CASRREETQYF; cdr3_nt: TGCGCCAGCAGAAGGGAGGAGACCCAGTACTTC
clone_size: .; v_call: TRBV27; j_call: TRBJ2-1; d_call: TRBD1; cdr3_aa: CASSTTGTGFGEQFF; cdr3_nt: TGTGCCAGCAGTACAACCGGGACAGGGTTCGGGGAGCAGTTCTTC
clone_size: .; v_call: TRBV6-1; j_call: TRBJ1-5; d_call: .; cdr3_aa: CASSEGPAGGSNQPQHF; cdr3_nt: TGTGCCAGCAGTGAAGGTCCTGCGGGGGGCAGCAATCAGCCCCAGCATTTT
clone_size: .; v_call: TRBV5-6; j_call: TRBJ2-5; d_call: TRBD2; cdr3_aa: CASSPYGTSETQYF; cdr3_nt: TGTGCCAGCAGCCCATACGGGACTAGCGAGACCCAGTACTTC
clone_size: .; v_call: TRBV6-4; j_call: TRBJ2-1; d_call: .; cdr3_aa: CASSDRGWDEQFF; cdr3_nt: TGTGCCAGCAGTGACAGGGGCTGGGATGAGCAGTTCTTC
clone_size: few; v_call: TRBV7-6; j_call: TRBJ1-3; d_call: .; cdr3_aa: CASSSFMGAAGNTIYF; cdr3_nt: TGTGCCAGCAGCTCGTTTATGGGGGCGGCTGGAAACACCATATATTTT
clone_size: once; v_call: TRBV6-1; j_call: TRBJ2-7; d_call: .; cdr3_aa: CASSEAWGRNYEQYF; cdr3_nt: TGTGCCAGCAGTGAAGCTTGGGGGAGGAACTACGAGCAGTACTTC
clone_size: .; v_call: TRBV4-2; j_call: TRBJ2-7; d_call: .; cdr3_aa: CASSQGARNYEQYF; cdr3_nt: TGTGCCAGCAGCCAGGGGGCTCGAAACTACGAGCAGTACTTC
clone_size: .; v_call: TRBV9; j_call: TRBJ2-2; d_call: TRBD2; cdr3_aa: CASSVALGAGVNTGELFF; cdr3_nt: TGTGCCAGCAGCGTAGCTTTGGGAGCGGGAGTGAACACCGGGGAGCTGTTTTTT
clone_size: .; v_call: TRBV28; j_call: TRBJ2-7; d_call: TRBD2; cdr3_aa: CASRGLAGPGGSYEQYF; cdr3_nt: TGTGCCAGCAGGGGGCTAGCGGGTCCCGGGGGGTCCTACGAGCAGTACTTC
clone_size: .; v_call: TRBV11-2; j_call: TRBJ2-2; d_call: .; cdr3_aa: CASSLGGRDTGELFF; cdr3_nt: TGTGCCAGCAGCTTGGGGGGGCGGGACACCGGGGAGCTGTTTTTT
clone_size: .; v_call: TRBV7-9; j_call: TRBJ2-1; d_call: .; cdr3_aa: CASSNRQLLNEQFF; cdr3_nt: TGTGCCAGCAGCAACCGACAGCTACTCAATGAGCAGTTCTTC
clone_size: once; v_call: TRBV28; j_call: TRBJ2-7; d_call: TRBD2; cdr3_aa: CASSTELAGESEQYF; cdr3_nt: TGTGCCAGCAGTACCGAACTAGCGGGAGAATCGGAGCAGTACTTC
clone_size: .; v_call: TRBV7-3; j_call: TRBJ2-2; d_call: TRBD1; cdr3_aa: CASSLRGGQGETGELFF; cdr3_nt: TGTGCCAGCAGCTTACGTGGCGGACAGGGAGAAACCGGGGAGCTGTTTTTT
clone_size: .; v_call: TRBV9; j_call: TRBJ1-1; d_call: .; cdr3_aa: CASSVDFSNTEAFF; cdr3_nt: TGTGCCAGCAGCGTAGACTTTTCGAACACTGAAGCTTTCTTT
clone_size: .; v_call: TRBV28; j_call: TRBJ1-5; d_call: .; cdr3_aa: CASSWGGQPQHF; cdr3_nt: TGTGCCAGCAGTTGGGGGGGTCAGCCCCAGCATTTT
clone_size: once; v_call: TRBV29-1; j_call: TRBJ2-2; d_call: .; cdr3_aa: CSAYRDTGELFF; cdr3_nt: TGCAGCGCGTACAGGGACACCGGGGAGCTGTTTTTT
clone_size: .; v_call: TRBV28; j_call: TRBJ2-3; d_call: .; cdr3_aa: CASSPAEQAGGTDTQYF; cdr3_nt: TGTGCCAGCAGTCCTGCCGAACAAGCAGGGGGCACAGATACGCAGTATTTT
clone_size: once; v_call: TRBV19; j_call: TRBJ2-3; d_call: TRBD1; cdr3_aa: CASSIDLTGQTTDTQYF; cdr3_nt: TGTGCCAGTAGTATAGATCTTACGGGACAGACCACAGATACGCAGTATTTT
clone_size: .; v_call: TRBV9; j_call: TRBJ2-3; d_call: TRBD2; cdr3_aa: CASSVSGLAGVADTQYF; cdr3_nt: TGTGCCAGCAGCGTCTCGGGACTAGCGGGAGTGGCAGATACGCAGTATTTT
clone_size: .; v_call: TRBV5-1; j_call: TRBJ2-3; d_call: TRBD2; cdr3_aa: CASSSGTSGSTDTQYF; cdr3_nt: TGCGCCAGCAGCTCGGGGACTAGCGGTAGCACAGATACGCAGTATTTT
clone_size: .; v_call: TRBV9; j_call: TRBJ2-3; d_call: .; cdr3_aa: CASSLTGQGQVNTQYF; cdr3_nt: TGTGCCAGCAGCCTTACGGGGCAGGGGCAGGTAAATACGCAGTATTTT
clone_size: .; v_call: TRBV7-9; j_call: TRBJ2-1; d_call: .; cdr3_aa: CASSLESDNEQFF; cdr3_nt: TGTGCCAGCAGCTTAGAGTCGGACAATGAGCAGTTCTTC
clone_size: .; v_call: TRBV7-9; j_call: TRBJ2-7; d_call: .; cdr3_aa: CASSSTYEQYF; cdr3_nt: TGTGCCAGCAGCTCCACCTACGAGCAGTACTTC
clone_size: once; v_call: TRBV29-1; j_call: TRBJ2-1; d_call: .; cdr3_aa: CSVTQSSGNEQFF; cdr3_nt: TGCAGCGTGACCCAGTCATCGGGCAATGAGCAGTTCTTC
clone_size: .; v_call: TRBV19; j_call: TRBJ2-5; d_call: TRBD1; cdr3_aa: CASSIVTGAIQETQYF; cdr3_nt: TGTGCCAGTAGTATAGTTACAGGGGCAATCCAAGAGACCCAGTACTTC
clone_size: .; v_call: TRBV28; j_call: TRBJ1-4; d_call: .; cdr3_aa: CASSPPGVEKLFF; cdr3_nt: TGTGCCAGCAGCCCCCCGGGGGTGGAAAAACTGTTTTTT
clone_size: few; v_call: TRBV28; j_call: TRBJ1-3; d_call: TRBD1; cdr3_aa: CASSFTGVDTIYF; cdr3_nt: TGTGCCAGCAGTTTTACAGGGGTGGACACCATATATTTT
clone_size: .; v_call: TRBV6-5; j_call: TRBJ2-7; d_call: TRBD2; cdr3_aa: CASSRAGREYEQYF; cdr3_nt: TGTGCCAGCAGTCGGGCAGGGAGGGAGTACGAGCAGTACTTC